The 9 T cell receptor beta chains in this list originate from one sample, sequenced in a study of technical replicates of blood from several donors. Generated by immunoSEQ multiplex PCR, the TCRdb table keeps only in-frame clones and is missing some. This table holds under 100,000 clones, around 95% found once. Source material: T cells isolated from PBMCs. All receptors derive from a human donor in good health.

The rearrangement links TRBV9 to TRBJ2-7; D not resolved. In germline, CDR1 is SGDLS, CDR2 YYNGEE. V lost 0 bases and J lost 5, with 9 bases in between. This CDR3 region has 13 residues. CDR3 sequence: CASSVGPRDEQYF. The DNA for the CDR3 is TGTGCCAGCAGCGTAGGGCCCCGGGACGAGCAGTACTTC.

CDR3 sequence: CASSSRETDTQYF. The CDR3 DNA is TGTGCCAGCAGTTCTCGGGAGACAGATACGCAGTATTTT. The rearrangement joins TRBV6-1 to TRBJ2-3; weak D call: TRBD2 (6 bases). This CDR3 has 13 amino acids. V lost 5 bases to trimming and J lost 3 bases, with 9 bases between them. Germline CDR1 MNHNS, CDR2 SASEGT.

This clone has just one count. The CDR3 sequence: CASSQGSILGGYEQYF. CDR3 in DNA: TGCGCCAGCAGTCAGGGTTCAATCCTGGGGGGCTACGAGCAGTACTTC. The rearrangement joins TRBV10-1 to TRBJ2-7, with a weak D call TRBD2 (6 bases). CDR3 length equals 16 residues. The V end lost 5 bases, the J end lost 3 bases, and 20 bases lay between the germline ends. The germline V gene encodes CDR1 WNHNN and CDR2 SYGVQD (reference sequence).

For the CDR3, the DNA is TGTGCCAGCAGCTTAGAGGCGTGGGTACCGATAAGTAGCGATGAGCAGTTCTTC. It encodes CASSLEAWVPISSDEQFF. The V gene is TRBV7-9, the J gene TRBJ2-1; tentative D call: TRBD2 (5 bases). The germline CDR1 and CDR2 sequences are SEHNR and FQNEAQ (reference sequence). V lost 1 base and J 8 bases, leaving 24 bases between the germline ends. The CDR3 sequence is 18 residues long. The variable domain in full, completed from reference TRBV7-9 and TRBJ2-1, reads DTGVSQNPRHKITKRGQNVTFRCDPISEHNRLYWYRQTLGQGPEFLTYFQNEAQLEKSRLLSDRFSAERPKGSFSTLEIQRTEQGDSAMYLCASSLEAWVPISSDEQFFGPGTRLTVL.

This sequence joins TRBV9 and TRBJ1-2, with TRBD1 as a possible D gene (5 bases). The CDR3 is 17 amino acids. V lost 4 bases to trimming and J lost 3 bases, with 22 bases between them. Germline loops: CDR1 SGDLS, CDR2 YYNGEE. CDR3 loop: CASSPSVQDTTHYGYTF. The CDR3 DNA follows: TGTGCCAGCAGCCCTAGTGTACAGGATACCACCCACTATGGCTACACCTTC.

This chain connects TRBV19 to TRBJ2-6; D call uncertain. CDR1 is LNHDA and CDR2 is SQIVND in the germline V gene (reference sequence). There are 17 residues in the CDR3. Trimming stripped 6 bases from V and 0 bases from J, with 15 bases between. CDR3 sequence (DNA): TGTGCCAGTAGCCCCGCAGGTACCCCCTCTGGGGCCAACGTCCTGACTTTC. Protein product: CASSPAGTPSGANVLTF.

J is TRBJ2-2 and V is TRBV10-2, with a weak D call TRBD2 (5 bases). The CDR3 totals 17 residues. Trimming removed 5 bases at V and 6 bases at J, with 22 bases between. Germline V gives CDR1 WSHSY, CDR2 SAAADI. The CDR3 region has the DNA TGCGCCAGCAGTCCGAATGTCGTGTCTAGCCTCTCCGGGGAGCTGTTTTTT. This gives the protein CASSPNVVSSLSGELFF.

V and J are TRBV5-6 and TRBJ1-2, with D possibly matching TRBD1 (5 bases). Between the trimmed V and J ends, which lost 4 bases and 5 bases, there was a span of 18 bases. The CDR3 covers 15 residues. CDR1 is SGHDT and CDR2 is YYEEEE in the germline V gene. This chain's CDR3 is CASSQWGLSDYGYTF. In DNA, the CDR3 is TGTGCCAGCAGCCAATGGGGACTGTCGGATTATGGCTACACCTTC.

This chain uses TRBV9 with TRBJ2-7, with TRBD2 matching 8 bases. V shed 0 bases, J shed 3 bases, and the junction held 5 bases outside the gene matches. CDR1 and CDR2 (germline): SGDLS, YYNGEE. This CDR3 region has 15 residues. CDR3 amino acids: CASSVGSGAYYEQYF. The CDR3 coding sequence is TGTGCCAGCAGCGTAGGTAGCGGGGCGTACTACGAGCAGTACTTC.